This paragraph reports one T cell receptor (beta chain). What it recognizes is unknown. Per germline, CDR1 SGHAT and CDR2 FQDESV (reference sequence). V was trimmed by 0 bases and J by 4 bases, leaving 13 bases between them. This CDR3 region has 16 residues. TCRdb itself ran the 5' RACE reads through MiXCR, one entry per CDR3 protein. This table has approximately 500,000 distinct CDR3 sequences, around 27% appearing once. The data stem from a study of T-cell memory formation after mild COVID-19. As for the study in general: Clustering of TCRs was largely donor specific. Broader study findings: Cross-reactive memory appears to have joined, as suggested by some responding clones showing up in pre-infection memory.

Material: PBMCs or a T cell subset sorted from them (not recorded which). The receptor comes from an adult woman who had mild COVID-19 (a few samples of this study predate the infection). Cell type and time point are not known. This sequence joins TRBV11-1 and TRBJ2-1, with D possibly TRBD2 on 6 matching bases. For the CDR3, the DNA is TGTGCCAGCAGCTTAGCGGCTAGCGCGATTTACAATGAGCAGTTCTTC. Translation gives CASSLAASAIYNEQFF.